This T cell receptor (beta chain) originates from a study of T cell responses to AZD1222 COVID-19 vaccine. Findings and limits, study-wide: Donors were largely white British and mainly female; clonal diversity was possibly underestimated. A reported finding is that nearly half of spike-specific TCRs target unmutated variant regions.

CDR1 SGHNT and CDR2 YENEEA come from the germline V gene. Trimming removed 1 base from V and 0 bases from J, with 5 bases in between. This CDR3 has 14 residues. As for this clone: What it binds is unknown.

Sequencing was performed with immunoSEQ multiplex PCR; in TCRdb, only in-frame clones are kept and a portion is missing. The table shows about 180,000 clones, with 88% occurring only once. The V gene is TRBV11-3, the J gene TRBJ2-3; D uncertain. The receptor was isolated from an adult in good health. The specimen comprised peripheral blood, sampled on day 0 of AZD1222 vaccination. The CDR3 protein is CASSLGVSTDTQYF. The DNA of the CDR3 is TGTGCCAGCAGCTTAGGAGTGAGCACAGATACGCAGTATTTT. The full variable domain, with the rest looked up from reference TRBV11-3 and TRBJ2-3, is EAGVVQSPRYKIIEKKQPVAFWCNPISGHNTLYWYLQNLGQGPELLIRYENEEAVDDSQLPKDRFSAERLKGVDSTLKIQPAELGDSAVYLCASSLGVSTDTQYFGPGTRLTVL.